Each of the 24 T cell receptor beta chains below was sequenced from the same sample in a study of T cell responses to AZD1222 COVID-19 vaccine. Method: immunoSEQ multiplex PCR; TCRdb's copy keeps in-frame clones and lacks some. Counted here are 200,000 or so clones, about 90% occurring once; the ten biggest clones make up about 6.1%. This material consisted of peripheral blood, taken on day 0 of AZD1222 vaccination. The receptors were sampled from an adult in good health.

The chain carries TRBV6-4 and TRBJ2-3; D call uncertain. The CDR3 extends over 14 amino acids. The V and J ends lost 5 bases and 0 bases respectively, with 9 bases between them. Germline V gives CDR1 MRHNA, CDR2 SNTAGT. The CDR3 spells CASSRLASTDTQYF. DNA of the CDR3: TGTGCCAGCAGTAGGTTAGCCAGCACAGATACGCAGTATTTT.

This sequence joins TRBV11-2 and TRBJ2-2; unclear D gene. From germline, CDR1 is SGHAT and CDR2 FQNNGV. The V end lost 6 bases, the J end lost 1 base, and 6 bases lay between the germline ends. CDR3 length: 13 residues. CDR3 region: CASSVRNTGELFF. The CDR3, as DNA: TGTGCCAGCAGTGTACGGAACACCGGGGAGCTGTTTTTT.

The J gene is TRBJ2-1, the V gene TRBV7-3; 11 nucleotides align to TRBD2. Germline V CDR1 and CDR2: SGHTA, FQGTGA. The J segment lost 12 bases and the V segment lost 4 bases, leaving 20 bases of the junction unmatched. This CDR3 spans 18 amino acids. The DNA of the CDR3 is TGTGCCAGCAGCTCGAGGCCGGGACTAGCGGAGGGTGGTATGGGGCAGTTCTTC. Translated: CASSSRPGLAEGGMGQFF.

The V and J genes are TRBV7-2 and TRBJ1-5; weak D call: TRBD1 (6 bases). The CDR3 runs to 14 residues. With 1 base removed from V and 7 bases from J, the gap between germline ends came to 11 bases. Germline CDR1 SGHTA, CDR2 FQGNSA. This CDR3 reads CASSLEGVAQPQHF. In nucleotides, the CDR3 is TGTGCCAGCAGCTTAGAGGGGGTGGCACAGCCCCAGCATTTT.

The CDR3 is CASSHGVTGAGQPQHF. In DNA, the CDR3 is TGCGCCAGCAGCCACGGCGTGACGGGGGCAGGTCAGCCCCAGCATTTT. The chain carries TRBV4-1 and TRBJ1-5, with TRBD1 as a possible D gene (6 bases). CDR3 length: 16 residues. Germline loops: CDR1 MGHRA, CDR2 YSYEKL. V was cut by 3 bases and J by 6 bases, with 18 bases left in between.

This clone was seen once. The CDR3 bases are TGTGCCAGCAGTTCCGGTATCGATGAGCAGTTCTTC. Its translation is CASSSGIDEQFF. The V and J genes are TRBV28 and TRBJ2-1; D unresolved. Per germline, CDR1 MDHEN and CDR2 SYDVKM. There are 12 residues in the CDR3. V lost 4 bases and J 8 bases, leaving 9 bases between the germline ends.

In its sample, this clone was seen once. This chain uses TRBV19 with TRBJ2-5, with D unresolved. V was pared by 3 bases and J by 4 bases, with 9 bases between. The CDR3 has 13 amino acids. Germline V gene data show CDR1 as LNHDA and CDR2 as SQIVND (reference sequence). The CDR3 is CASSMAAPETQYF. The CDR3, as DNA: TGTGCCAGTAGTATGGCGGCCCCAGAGACCCAGTACTTC.

The V and J genes are TRBV6-5 and TRBJ2-5, with 7 nucleotides matching TRBD1. The V gene end was trimmed by 6 bases and the J gene end by 5 bases; junction bases not matched to a gene: 12. The germline V gene encodes CDR1 MNHEY and CDR2 SVGAGI. CDR3 length equals 15 residues. The CDR3 loop is CASSHGQTGSETQYF. The CDR3 DNA sequence: TGTGCCAGCAGCCATGGTCAGACAGGGTCTGAGACCCAGTACTTC.

The rearrangement links TRBV9 to TRBJ1-3; TRBD1 might be the D (6 bases). Germline lookup yields CDR1 SGDLS and CDR2 YYNGEE. Trimming left V 3 bases short and J 4 bases short, with 17 bases between. This CDR3 has 16 residues. In DNA form, the CDR3 reads TGTGCCAGCAGCGGATCCACGGGGGCGGTAGGAAACACCATATATTTT. Protein: CASSGSTGAVGNTIYF.

The chain links TRBV5-1 to TRBJ2-7; 12 bases match TRBD2. The ends lost 7 bases at V and 1 base at J; junction bases unmatched: 6. The germline CDR1 and CDR2 sequences are SGHRS and YFSETQ. The CDR3 is 15 residues long. The CDR3: CASSTSGGPSYEQYF. Written as DNA, the CDR3 is TGCGCCAGCTCCACTAGCGGGGGGCCATCCTACGAGCAGTACTTC.

This clone was counted a few times. The V gene is TRBV6-5, the J gene TRBJ1-5, with TRBD1 identical over 10 bases. The germline gives CDR1 MNHEY, CDR2 SVGAGI. With 2 bases clipped from V and 2 bases from J, the junction kept 3 bases outside the gene matches. This CDR3 is 16 amino acids long. CDR3: CASSYATGGGNQPQHF. DNA of the CDR3: TGTGCCAGCAGTTACGCGACAGGGGGCGGCAATCAGCCCCAGCATTTT.

This clone showed up just once. The rearrangement links TRBV29-1 to TRBJ1-1, with D unresolved. The V and J ends lost 6 bases and 6 bases respectively, with 11 bases between them. This CDR3 region has 11 residues. Germline values: CDR1 SQVTM, CDR2 ANQGSEA. The CDR3 sequence is CSVIKASEAFF. In DNA, the CDR3 is TGCAGCGTGATTAAGGCCTCTGAAGCTTTCTTT.

This chain links TRBV29-1 with TRBJ1-3; a possible D gene is TRBD1 (6 bases). Trimming removed 4 bases at V and 7 bases at J, with 14 bases between. Looked up from germline, CDR1 is SQVTM and CDR2 is ANQGSEA. The CDR3 sequence is 13 residues long. The DNA of the CDR3 is TGCAGCGTTGTTCAACAGGGAACGAACACCATATATTTT. It is translated as CSVVQQGTNTIYF.

The chain has TRBV19 and TRBJ2-3, with a tentative D call TRBD2 (6 bases). V was clipped by 1 base and J by 5 bases, with 13 bases between them. The CDR3 is 15 amino acids. Germline CDR1 is LNHDA and CDR2 is SQIVND (reference sequence). In DNA form, the CDR3 reads TGTGCCAGTAGTATAGGAGGGTGGGGAGGAGATACGCAGTATTTT. Residues: CASSIGGWGGDTQYF.

This chain connects TRBV2 to TRBJ1-6; D uncertain. V dropped 6 bases and J dropped 7 bases, with 13 bases sitting between them. The CDR3 totals 14 residues. CDR1 and CDR2 (germline): SNHLY, FYNNEI. CDR3 bases: TGTGCCAGCAGCTTAAGGACTGGAAATTCACCCCTCCACTTT. It codes for CASSLRTGNSPLHF.

DNA for the CDR3: TGTGCCAGCAGCTTACTCTCGACAGTTTCGAACACTGAAGCTTTCTTT. Its translation: CASSLLSTVSNTEAFF. V is TRBV7-2 and J is TRBJ1-1, with D possibly TRBD1 on 5 matching bases. Trimming removed 2 bases from V and 1 base from J, with 14 bases in between. Germline V gives CDR1 SGHTA, CDR2 FQGNSA. This CDR3 is 16 amino acids long.

This clone appeared once. The chain couples TRBV9 to TRBJ2-5, with TRBD2 as a possible D gene (5 bases). Germline V lookup: CDR1 SGDLS, CDR2 YYNGEE. The V end was cut by 0 bases, the J end by 4 bases, with 16 bases between. CDR3 length: 16 amino acids. CDR3 coding DNA: TGTGCCAGCAGCGTAGGGGCGAGCGGCAGCGCAGAGACCCAGTACTTC. It encodes CASSVGASGSAETQYF.

The V gene is TRBV6-5, the J gene TRBJ1-3, with a possible D match to TRBD1 (6 bases). The germline V and J ends were trimmed by 2 bases and 0 bases, with 8 bases remaining between them. This CDR3 spans 15 amino acids. CDR1 MNHEY and CDR2 SVGAGI come from the germline V gene. CDR3 in DNA: TGTGCCAGCAGTTACCAGGGGTCCTCTGGAAACACCATATATTTT. It specifies CASSYQGSSGNTIYF.

This sequence joins TRBV4-3 and TRBJ1-2; D is undetermined. The germline V gene encodes CDR1 LGHNA and CDR2 YSLEER. The CDR3 has 13 amino acids. Trimming removed 0 bases at V and 6 bases at J, with 8 bases between. CDR3 DNA sequence: TGCGCCAGCAGCCAAGATCTTGGTCATGGCTACACCTTC. Translating it yields CASSQDLGHGYTF.

V gene TRBV18 combines with J gene TRBJ1-5; maybe TRBD1 (6 bases). V lost 2 bases to trimming and J lost 4 bases, with 9 bases between them. The CDR3 contains 14 residues. Per the germline V gene, CDR1 is KGHSH and CDR2 is LQKENI. CDR3 amino acids: CASSPTGKNQPQHF. In nucleotides, the CDR3 is TGTGCCAGCTCACCAACAGGGAAAAATCAGCCCCAGCATTTT.

The chain couples TRBV5-1 to TRBJ2-3; D is perhaps TRBD2 (5 bases). Germline V gene sequence: CDR1 SGHRS, CDR2 YFSETQ. The CDR3 spans 15 residues. With 0 bases removed from V and 5 bases from J, the gap between germline ends came to 13 bases. CDR3 sequence reads: CASSLGHGVVDTQYF. The CDR3 DNA reads as TGCGCCAGCAGCTTGGGTCACGGGGTAGTAGATACGCAGTATTTT.

This clone was recorded a few times. This chain connects TRBV3-1 (or the pseudogene TRBV3-2) to TRBJ2-1; no clear D gene. The germline V and J ends were trimmed by 4 bases and 7 bases, with 23 bases remaining between them. The CDR3 covers 17 residues. Germline CDR1 and CDR2: LGHDT and YNNKEL (reference sequence). The DNA for the CDR3 is TGTGCCAGCAGCCCCCTCCGTAGCCCCGGCTTAATGAATGAGCAGTTCTTC. Translating it yields CASSPLRSPGLMNEQFF.

The V gene is TRBV7-9, the J gene TRBJ1-6; maybe TRBD1 (6 bases). CDR3 size: 15 residues. Trimming removed 3 bases from V and 6 bases from J, with 12 bases in between. In germline, CDR1 is SEHNR, CDR2 FQNEAQ (reference sequence). The CDR3 nucleotides read TGTGCCAGCAGCTTGGGACAAGCGATTAATTCACCCCTCCACTTT. Protein: CASSLGQAINSPLHF.

This clone was counted once. Here the CDR3 reads CASNLRGLNTIYF. The CDR3 bases are TGTGCCAGCAACCTTCGGGGGTTGAACACCATATATTTT. V usage is TRBV7-9 and J usage is TRBJ1-3, with D maybe TRBD1 (5 bases). The ends were cut back, 7 bases at V and 7 bases at J, with 14 bases in the middle. The CDR3 contains 13 residues. From germline, CDR1 is SEHNR and CDR2 FQNEAQ (reference sequence). Variable domain in full (rest from reference TRBV7-9 and TRBJ1-3): DTGVSQNPRHKITKRGQNVTFRCDPISEHNRLYWYRQTLGQGPEFLTYFQNEAQLEKSRLLSDRFSAERPKGSFSTLEIQRTEQGDSAMYLCASNLRGLNTIYFGEGSWLTVV.